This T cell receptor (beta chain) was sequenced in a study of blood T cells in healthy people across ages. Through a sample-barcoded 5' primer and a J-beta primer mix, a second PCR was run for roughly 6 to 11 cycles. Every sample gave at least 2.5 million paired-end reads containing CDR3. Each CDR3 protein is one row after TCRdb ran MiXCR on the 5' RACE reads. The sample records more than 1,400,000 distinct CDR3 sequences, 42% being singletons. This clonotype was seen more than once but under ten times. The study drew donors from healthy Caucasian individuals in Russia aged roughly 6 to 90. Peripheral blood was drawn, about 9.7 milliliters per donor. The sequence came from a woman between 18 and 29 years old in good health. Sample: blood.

CDR3 DNA sequence: TGCAGTGCTAGAGCTCCAGGGGCTCAGAACACTGAAGCTTTCTTT. Protein sequence: CSARAPGAQNTEAFF. The rearrangement uses TRBV20-1 and TRBJ1-1; D may be TRBD1 (6 bases). Germline-derived CDR1 and CDR2 are DFQATT and SNEGSKA (reference sequence). V was trimmed by 1 base and J by 1 base, leaving 13 bases between them. CDR3 length equals 15 residues.